This TCR beta chain came from a study of blood T cell repertoires in COVID-19. About the research overall: There were acute and convalescent COVID-19 samples, and they came from the United States, Italy and Spain.

Source study methods: The assay estimated nucleated cells by amplifying reference gene primers. Sequenced by immunoSEQ multiplex PCR; TCRdb stores in-frame clones only, minus some. The V and J calls and clone size are taken from that table; D and trimming were inferred from the DNA. The sample has 55,000 to 85,000 clones, about 86% seen once; the top ten hold 9% to 15%. The CDR3 is 16 amino acids. The V end was cut by 3 bases, the J end by 0 bases, with 11 bases between. CDR1 is KGHDR and CDR2 is SFDVKD in the germline V gene. The chain has TRBV24-1 and TRBJ2-1; D perhaps matches TRBD1 (5 bases). The origin of this receptor is a human donor in a cohort sampled during active COVID-19. Material: peripheral blood. The CDR3 DNA sequence: TGTGCCACCAGTGATCCTGGGGCGAGCTCCTACAATGAGCAGTTCTTC. It yields the protein CATSDPGASSYNEQFF.